The T cell receptor beta chain described here comes from a study of human T cells and chemical hapten exposure. Study background: Small pooled library volume differences mainly caused per-sample TCR yield variation.

A single count supports this clonotype. The time point is: patch test 1, 2 weeks after DPC sensitization. Treatment noted: therapeutic diphenylcyclopropenone sensitization with weekly scalp DPC. Venepuncture was done earlier than the placement of each patch test. The CDR3 consists of 16 residues. TCRdb re-analysed the RACE reads in MiXCR, keeping a single row per CDR3 protein. This table holds around 110,000 distinct CDR3 sequences, about an eighth found once. The sequence came from a woman aged 50 to 60 with alopecia areata. Some clones in this sample may be carry-over from other donors' samples. The chain uses TRBV1 and TRBJ1-2; the table calls TRBD1, which could not be checked here. TRBV1 corresponds to a pseudogene. This material consisted of whole blood, taken in connection with sensitization to the hapten diphenylcyclopropenone (DPC). In DNA, the CDR3 is TGCACCAGCAGCCAAGATCCCGCGGACGGGATCTATGGCTACACCTTC. This codes for CTSSQDPADGIYGYTF.